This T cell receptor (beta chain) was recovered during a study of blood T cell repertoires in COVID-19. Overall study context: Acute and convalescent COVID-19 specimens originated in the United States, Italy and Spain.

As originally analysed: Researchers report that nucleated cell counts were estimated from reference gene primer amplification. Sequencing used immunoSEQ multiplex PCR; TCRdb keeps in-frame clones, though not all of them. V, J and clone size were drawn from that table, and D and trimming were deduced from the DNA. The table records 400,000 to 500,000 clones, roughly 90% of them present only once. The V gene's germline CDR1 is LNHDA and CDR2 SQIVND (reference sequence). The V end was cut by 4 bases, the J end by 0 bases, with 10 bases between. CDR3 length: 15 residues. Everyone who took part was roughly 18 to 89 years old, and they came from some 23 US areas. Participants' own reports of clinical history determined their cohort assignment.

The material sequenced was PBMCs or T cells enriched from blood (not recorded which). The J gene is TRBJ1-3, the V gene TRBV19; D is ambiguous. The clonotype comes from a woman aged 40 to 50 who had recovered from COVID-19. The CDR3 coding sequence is TGTGCCAGTAGTACCACTACGAACTCTGGAAACACCATATATTTT. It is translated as CASSTTTNSGNTIYF.